In this sample, the clone carrying this TCR beta chain turned up a few times. Its target is not known. Germline V gene lookup returns CDR1 SGHVS and CDR2 FNYEAQ. The CDR3 runs 15 residues. The V gene lost 5 bases and the J gene lost 1 base, with 14 bases spanning the gap. The data derive from a study of PD-1 blockade in classical Hodgkin lymphoma. Study information: Every 2 weeks, patients had 3 mg/kg nivolumab intravenously.

Produced via immunoSEQ multiplex PCR; TCRdb's table is partial and in-frame only. The sample yields some 11,000 clones, about three quarters seen once. Autologous stem cell transplantation was followed by relapse in every patient, and brentuximab vedotin exposure varied. Overall study findings and caveats: Relapsed/refractory patients reportedly had lower baseline diversity than newly diagnosed patients. Complete responders had baseline diversity similar to newly diagnosed patients. What drove the repertoire differences, possibly disease activity or prior therapy, has not been defined.

The chain combines TRBV7-6 with TRBJ1-1, with D possibly being TRBD1 (5 bases). This receptor was taken from a human donor with classical Hodgkin lymphoma. Sequencing used peripheral blood mononuclear cells (PBMCs), obtained at baseline. CDR3: CASSTPGTRNTEAFF. CDR3 nucleotide sequence: TGTGCCAGCAGCACTCCCGGGACGAGGAACACTGAAGCTTTCTTT.